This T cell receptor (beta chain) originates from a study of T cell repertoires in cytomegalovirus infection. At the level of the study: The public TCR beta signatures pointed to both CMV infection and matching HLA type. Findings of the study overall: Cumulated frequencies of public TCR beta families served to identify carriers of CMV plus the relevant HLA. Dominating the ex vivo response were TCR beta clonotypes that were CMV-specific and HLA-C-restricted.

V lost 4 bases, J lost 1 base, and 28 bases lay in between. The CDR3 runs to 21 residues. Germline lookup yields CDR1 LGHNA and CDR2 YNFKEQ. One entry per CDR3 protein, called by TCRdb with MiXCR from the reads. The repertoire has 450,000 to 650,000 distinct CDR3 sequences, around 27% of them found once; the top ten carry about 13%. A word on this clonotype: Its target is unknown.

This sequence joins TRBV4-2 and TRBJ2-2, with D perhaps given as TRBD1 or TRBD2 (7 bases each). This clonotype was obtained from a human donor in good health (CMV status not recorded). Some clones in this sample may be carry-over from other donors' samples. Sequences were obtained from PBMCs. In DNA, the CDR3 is TGTGCCAGCAGCCCACCGGGGGGCTCAGGGGGGGGGCGCAAGAACACCGGGGAGCTGTTTTTT. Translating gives CASSPPGGSGGGRKNTGELFF.